This TCR beta chain is from a study of blood T cell repertoires in COVID-19. About the study: PBMCs, B-cell-depleted T cells, or T cells were the source of the cDNA or gDNA that made up the material.

Some clones are missing from TCRdb's copy, which holds only in-frame ones; the method was immunoSEQ multiplex PCR. The sample contains some 200,000 clones, approximately 83% of which appear only once. This clone has only one observation. The CDR3 is 13 residues long. V lost 10 bases, J lost 0 bases, and 12 bases lay in between. Germline loops: CDR1 LNHDA, CDR2 SQIVND (reference sequence). The chain joins TRBV19 to TRBJ1-2; possibly TRBD1 for D (5 bases). Sequencing used peripheral blood. The origin of this receptor is a woman aged 25-40 years who had recovered from COVID-19. CDR3 sequence: CAISDRSNYGYTF. Written as DNA, the CDR3 is TGTGCCATTTCCGACAGATCTAACTATGGCTACACCTTC.